This T cell receptor (beta chain) was documented in a study of OX40 agonist ivuxolimab in advanced cancers. Study overall: Treatment received earlier with anti-PD-1, anti-PD-L1 or anti-CTLA-4 agents was allowed, and over 35% had some. Partial response was recorded in three patients: one hepatocellular carcinoma and two cutaneous melanoma cases. The study's findings and limits: More expanded clones were found, on average, in CD8+ than in CD4+ T cells. The 0.1-3.0 mg/kg partial responders had among the lowest clonal expansion.

CDR1 is SGDLS and CDR2 is YYNGEE in the germline V gene. V was cut by 3 bases and J by 5 bases, with 16 bases left in between. There are 15 residues in the CDR3. A remark on this clone: Its cognate antigen is unknown.

The repertoire was sequenced with immunoSEQ multiplex PCR; TCRdb's copy has only in-frame clones and lacks some. The sample yields around 140,000 clones, roughly 91% seen once. V and J are TRBV9 and TRBJ2-3; maybe TRBD1 (6 bases). This sequence originates from an adult with an advanced solid tumor such as melanoma, head and neck, liver or kidney cancer. The sequencing here drew on CD4+ or CD8+ T cells sorted from blood, taken in a trial of the OX40 agonist ivuxolimab. CDR3 sequence (DNA): TGTGCCAGCAGCGAGGGGGTTGGGGCGGGAGATACGCAGTATTTT. This encodes CASSEGVGAGDTQYF.